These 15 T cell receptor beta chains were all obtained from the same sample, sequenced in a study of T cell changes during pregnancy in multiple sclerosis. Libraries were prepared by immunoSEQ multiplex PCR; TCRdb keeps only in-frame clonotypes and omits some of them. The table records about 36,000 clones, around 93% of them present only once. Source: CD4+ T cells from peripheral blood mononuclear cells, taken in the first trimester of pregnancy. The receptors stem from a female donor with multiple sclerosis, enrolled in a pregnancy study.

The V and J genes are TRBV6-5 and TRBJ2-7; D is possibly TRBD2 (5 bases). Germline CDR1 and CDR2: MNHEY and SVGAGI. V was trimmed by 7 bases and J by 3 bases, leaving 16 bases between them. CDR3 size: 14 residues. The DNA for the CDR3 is TGTGCCAGCAACCCAGGAGGTATTGGCTACGAGCAGTACTTC. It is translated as CASNPGGIGYEQYF.

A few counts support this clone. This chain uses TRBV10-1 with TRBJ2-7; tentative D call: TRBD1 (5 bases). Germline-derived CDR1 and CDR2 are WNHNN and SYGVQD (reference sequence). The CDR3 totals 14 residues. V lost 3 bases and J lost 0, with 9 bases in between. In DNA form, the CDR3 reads TGCGCCAGCAGTGAAGCAGACAGCTCCTACGAGCAGTACTTC. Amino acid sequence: CASSEADSSYEQYF.

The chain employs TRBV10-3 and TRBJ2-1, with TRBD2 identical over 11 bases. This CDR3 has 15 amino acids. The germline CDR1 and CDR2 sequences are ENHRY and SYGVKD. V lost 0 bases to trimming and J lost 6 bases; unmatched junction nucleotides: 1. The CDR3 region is CAISESTSGANEQFF. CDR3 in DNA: TGTGCCATCAGTGAGTCGACTAGCGGGGCCAATGAGCAGTTCTTC.

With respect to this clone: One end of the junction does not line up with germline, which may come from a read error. The CDR3 DNA reads as TGTGCCAGCAGCATAGACAGGGCGCAGCCCCAGCATTTT. Residues: CASSIDRAQPQHF. The genes are TRBV11-2 and TRBJ1-5, with 7 nucleotides matching TRBD1. Germline V gives CDR1 SGHAT, CDR2 FQNNGV. This CDR3 is built from 13 residues.

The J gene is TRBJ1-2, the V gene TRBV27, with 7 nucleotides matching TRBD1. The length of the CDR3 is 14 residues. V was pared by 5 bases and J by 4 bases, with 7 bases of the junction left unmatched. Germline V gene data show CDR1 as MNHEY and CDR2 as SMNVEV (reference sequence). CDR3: CASSPSDRAYGYTF. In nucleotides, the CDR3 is TGTGCCAGCAGTCCGTCTGACAGGGCCTATGGCTACACCTTC.

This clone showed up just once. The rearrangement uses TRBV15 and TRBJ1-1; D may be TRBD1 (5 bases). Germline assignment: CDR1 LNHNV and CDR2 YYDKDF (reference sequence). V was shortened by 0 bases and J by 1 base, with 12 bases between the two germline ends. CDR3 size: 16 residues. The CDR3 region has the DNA TGTGCCACCAGCAGAGATTACTGGGGCGGGAACACTGAAGCTTTCTTT. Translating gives CATSRDYWGGNTEAFF. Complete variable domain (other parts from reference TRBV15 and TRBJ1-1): DAMVIQNPRYQVTQFGKPVTLSCSQTLNHNVMYWYQQKSSQAPKLLFHYYDKDFNNEADTPDNFQSRRPNTSFCFLDIRSPGLGDTAMYLCATSRDYWGGNTEAFFGQGTRLTVV.

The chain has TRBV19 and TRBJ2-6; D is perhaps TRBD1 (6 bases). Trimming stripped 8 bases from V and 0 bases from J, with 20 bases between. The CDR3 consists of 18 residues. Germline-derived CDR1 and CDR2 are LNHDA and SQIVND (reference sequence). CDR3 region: CASPTGTKKSSGANVLTF. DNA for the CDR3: TGTGCCAGTCCCACCGGGACAAAGAAGTCCTCTGGGGCCAACGTCCTGACTTTC.

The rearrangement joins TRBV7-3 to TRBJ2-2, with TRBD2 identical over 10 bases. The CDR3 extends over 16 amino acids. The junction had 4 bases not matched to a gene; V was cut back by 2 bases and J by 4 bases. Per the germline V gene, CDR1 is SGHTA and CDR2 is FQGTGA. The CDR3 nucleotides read TGTGCCAGCAGCTTACTAGCGGGGGCCACCACCGGGGAGCTGTTTTTT. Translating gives CASSLLAGATTGELFF. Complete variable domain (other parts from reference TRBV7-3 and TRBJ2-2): GAGVSQTPSNKVTEKGKYVELRCDPISGHTALYWYRQSLGQGPEFLIYFQGTGAADDSGLPNDRFFAVRPEGSVSTLKIQRTERGDSAVYLCASSLLAGATTGELFFGEGSRLTVL.

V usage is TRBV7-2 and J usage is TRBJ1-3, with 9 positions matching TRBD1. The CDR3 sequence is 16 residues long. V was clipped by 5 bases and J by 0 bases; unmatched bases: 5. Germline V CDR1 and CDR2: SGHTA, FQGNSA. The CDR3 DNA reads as TGTGCCAGCAGCAAACAGGGGGCCAACTCTGGAAACACCATATATTTT. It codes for CASSKQGANSGNTIYF.

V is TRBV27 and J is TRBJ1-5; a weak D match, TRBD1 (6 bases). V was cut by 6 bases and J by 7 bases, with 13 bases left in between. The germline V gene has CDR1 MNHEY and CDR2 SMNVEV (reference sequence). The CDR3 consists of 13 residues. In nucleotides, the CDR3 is TGTGCCAGCAGACCCGACAGGAAGCAGCCCCAGCATTTT. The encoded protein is CASRPDRKQPQHF.

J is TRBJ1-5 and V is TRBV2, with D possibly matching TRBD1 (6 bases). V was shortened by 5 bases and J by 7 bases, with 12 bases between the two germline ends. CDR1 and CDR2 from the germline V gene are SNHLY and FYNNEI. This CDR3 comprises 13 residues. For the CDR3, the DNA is TGTGCCAGCAGTTGGGGGGGCTACCAGCCCCAGCATTTT. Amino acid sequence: CASSWGGYQPQHF.

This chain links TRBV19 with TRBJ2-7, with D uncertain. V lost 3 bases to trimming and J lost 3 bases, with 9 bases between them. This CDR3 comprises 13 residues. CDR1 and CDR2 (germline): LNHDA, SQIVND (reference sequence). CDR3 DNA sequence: TGTGCCAGTAGTATCTCGGAGTTCTACGAGCAGTACTTC. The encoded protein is CASSISEFYEQYF.

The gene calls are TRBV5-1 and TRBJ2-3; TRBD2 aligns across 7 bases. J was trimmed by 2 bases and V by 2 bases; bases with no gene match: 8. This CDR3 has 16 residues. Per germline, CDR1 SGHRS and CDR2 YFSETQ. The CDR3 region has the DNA TGCGCCAGCAGCTTAATCGGGACTACGTTCACAGATACGCAGTATTTT. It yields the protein CASSLIGTTFTDTQYF.

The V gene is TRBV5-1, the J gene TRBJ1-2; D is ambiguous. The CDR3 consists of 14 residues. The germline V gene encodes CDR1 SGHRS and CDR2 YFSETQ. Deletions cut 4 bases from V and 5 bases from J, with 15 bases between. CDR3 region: CASSPLEGRYGYTF. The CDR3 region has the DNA TGCGCCAGCAGCCCCTTGGAGGGTCGTTATGGCTACACCTTC.

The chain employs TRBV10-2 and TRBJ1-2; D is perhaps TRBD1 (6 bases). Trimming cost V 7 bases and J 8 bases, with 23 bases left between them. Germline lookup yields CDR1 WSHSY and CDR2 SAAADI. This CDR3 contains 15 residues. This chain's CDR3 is CASTNGGGALGGYTF. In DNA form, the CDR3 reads TGCGCCAGCACAAATGGGGGGGGCGCCCTGGGAGGCTACACCTTC.